The 20 T cell receptor beta chains below all came from one sample that was sequenced in a study of T cells expressing NK-cell markers. TCRdb re-called the 5' RACE reads; every CDR3 protein appears as one record, without DNA. This sample's clone table lists 500,000 to 600,000 distinct CDR3 sequences. The specimen sequenced was blood T cells: a sorted CD56 or NKG2C T cell subset, CD4+ or CD8+ T cells, or bulk PBMC T cells (not recorded which). The receptor source for this set is a man younger than 30 in good health.

The J gene is TRBJ2-1, the V gene TRBV25-1; TCRdb's D gene call, TRBD1, goes unchecked for lack of DNA. This CDR3 is 16 amino acids long. Germline-derived CDR1 and CDR2 are MGHDK and SYGVNS. The CDR3 spells CASSELGQGGHNEQFF.

This rearrangement joins TRBV7-2 to TRBJ2-7; TCRdb names TRBD2, which stays unverified in the absence of DNA. Germline lookup yields CDR1 SGHTA and CDR2 FQGNSA. This CDR3 contains 15 residues. The CDR3 spells CASSPSSGRSYEQYF.

V gene TRBV12-3 or TRBV12-4 combines with J gene TRBJ1-2. The length of the CDR3 is 14 residues. The CDR3 loop is CASSLKRGSYGYTF.

The genes are TRBV12-3 or TRBV12-4 and TRBJ2-2; the D call of TRBD2 rests on TCRdb alone, since no DNA is present to check it. This CDR3 is built from 17 residues. CDR3 in amino acids: CASSPRLAGGLTGELFF.

The chain couples TRBV5-1 to TRBJ2-5; TCRdb's D call of TRBD1 is untestable without DNA. The germline gives CDR1 SGHRS, CDR2 YFSETQ. The CDR3 loop spans 16 amino acids. The CDR3 loop is CASSPLTGRTGETQYF.

The rearrangement uses TRBV6-5 and TRBJ2-2; TCRdb gives TRBD2 as the D gene, but with no DNA this cannot be confirmed. Germline-derived CDR1 and CDR2 are MNHEY and SVGAGI. The length of the CDR3 is 18 residues. CDR3 sequence reads: CASSYSGLAGVRTGELFF.

CDR3 in amino acids: CASSLSGQGAPGGETQYF. V usage is TRBV27 and J usage is TRBJ2-5; the D call from TCRdb, TRBD1, cannot be confirmed without DNA. Germline assignment: CDR1 MNHEY and CDR2 SMNVEV (reference sequence). The CDR3 has 18 amino acids.

This chain joins TRBV3-1 and TRBJ1-5; TCRdb's D call of TRBD1 is untestable without DNA. The germline gives CDR1 LGHDT, CDR2 YNNKEL (reference sequence). The length of the CDR3 is 13 residues. This CDR3 is CASSAQGYQPQHF. Full variable domain (missing parts from reference TRBV3-1 and TRBJ1-5): DTAVSQTPKYLVTQMGNDKSIKCEQNLGHDTMYWYKQDSKKFLKIMFSYNNKELIINETVPNRFSPKSPDKAHLNLHINSLELGDSAVYFCASSAQGYQPQHFGDGTRLSIL.

The chain uses TRBV9 and TRBJ2-2. Germline V gives CDR1 SGDLS, CDR2 YYNGEE. CDR3 size: 15 residues. The CDR3 is CASSVTHRNTGELFF.

The chain has TRBV24-1 and TRBJ2-2; TCRdb names TRBD2, which stays unverified in the absence of DNA. The germline CDR1 and CDR2 sequences are KGHDR and SFDVKD. CDR3 length equals 17 residues. CDR3 loop: CATSETKAGELRGELFF.

This rearrangement joins TRBV5-4 to TRBJ2-5; lacking DNA, the TRBD1 call made by TCRdb goes unchecked. Per the germline V gene, CDR1 is SGHNT and CDR2 is YYREEE (reference sequence). The CDR3 has 15 residues. CDR3: CASSREGTLPMSQYF. Looking up the rest from reference TRBV5-4 and TRBJ2-5 gives the full variable domain: ETGVTQSPTHLIKTRGQQVTLRCSSQSGHNTVSWYQQALGQGPQFIFQYYREEENGRGNFPPRFSGLQFPNYSSELNVNALELDDSALYLCASSREGTLPMSQYFGPGTRLLVL.

The chain recombines TRBV20-1 with TRBJ1-3. The germline V gene encodes CDR1 DFQATT and CDR2 SNEGSKA (reference sequence). CDR3 length: 16 amino acids. The CDR3 sequence: CSARDWVRGSGNTIYF.

The V call is TRBV28, the J call TRBJ1-2. Germline CDR1 MDHEN, CDR2 SYDVKM. CDR3 size: 14 residues. CDR3 sequence reads: CASGAGQLTYGYTF.

The chain has TRBV3-1 and TRBJ1-1; TCRdb calls TRBD1, which cannot be checked without DNA. This CDR3 has 12 amino acids. Germline V gene sequence: CDR1 LGHDT, CDR2 YNNKEL (reference sequence). CDR3 sequence: CASGGGGPEAFF.

The rearrangement joins TRBV4-1 to TRBJ2-5; the D call from TCRdb, TRBD2, cannot be confirmed without DNA. This CDR3 has 17 amino acids. The germline V gene encodes CDR1 MGHRA and CDR2 YSYEKL. CDR3 region: CASSQEAGGPSQETQYF.

The chain recombines TRBV10-3 with TRBJ1-4. CDR1 is ENHRY, CDR2 SYGVKD, per germline. This CDR3 has 14 amino acids. The CDR3 loop is CAISPEATNEKLFF.

This CDR3 is CASSSMDSSSYNEQFF. The genes are TRBV5-1 and TRBJ2-1. The germline gives CDR1 SGHRS, CDR2 YFSETQ. The CDR3 loop spans 16 amino acids.

The chain combines TRBV20-1 with TRBJ2-7; the D gene TCRdb calls, TRBD2, cannot be checked with no DNA. The CDR3 has 14 amino acids. In germline, CDR1 is DFQATT, CDR2 SNEGSKA (reference sequence). Here the CDR3 reads CSAELREGSYEQYF.

The chain employs TRBV29-1 and TRBJ2-7; TCRdb names TRBD2, which stays unverified in the absence of DNA. The CDR3 extends over 13 amino acids. Germline values: CDR1 SQVTM, CDR2 ANQGSEA. This CDR3 reads CSGLAGKDYEQYF.

The chain is built from TRBV20-1 and TRBJ2-5; the D gene TCRdb calls, TRBD1, cannot be checked with no DNA. This CDR3 is 14 amino acids long. The germline CDR1 and CDR2 sequences are DFQATT and SNEGSKA (reference sequence). CDR3 region: CSARARGAIETQYF.